This T cell receptor beta chain comes out of a study of neoadjuvant anti-PD-1 for oral cavity cancer. The wider study: Most patients had three to four biweekly doses of 3 mg/kg nivolumab before resection. Around day 43, patients without progression received a fourth nivolumab dose before surgery.

Survey sequencing of tumors mostly used roughly 4.8 ug DNA, two replicates. Sequencing used immunoSEQ multiplex PCR; TCRdb keeps in-frame clones, though not all of them. The sample shows tens of thousands of clones, around a quarter of them seen only once. The time point was: after neoadjuvant nivolumab, at surgical resection. This clonotype originated in a person aged 40-85 years with oral cavity squamous cell carcinoma. This specimen consisted of tumor tissue, obtained after nivolumab (anti-PD-1) treatment.

The CDR3 spells CASSSGFSYEQYF. CDR3 nucleotides: TGTGCCAGCTCTAGCGGGTTCTCCTACGAGCAGTACTTC. The rearrangement uses TRBV11-1 and TRBJ2-7; 8 bases agree with TRBD2. The CDR3 sequence is 13 residues long. V dropped 8 bases and J dropped 0; count of bases not matched to a gene: 3. Looked up from germline, CDR1 is SGHAT and CDR2 is FQDESV (reference sequence).